This TCR beta chain was profiled in a study of CD8 T cells in Susac syndrome. RNA amounts of roughly 0.5 to 1 ug underwent reverse transcription with random hexamers. The method of amplification for TCR beta CDR3 was immunoSEQ multiplex PCR, covering 54 Vbeta and 13 Jbeta. TCRdb re-called the immunoSEQ multiplex PCR reads through MiXCR, storing one row per CDR3 protein. In the table there are 71,000 or so distinct CDR3 sequences, nearly 96% of which are singletons. The multiple sclerosis controls were treatment-naive patients, and their relapsing-remitting disease was stable or active. TEMRA cells were FACS-enriched, unlike CD8+ and CD4+ T cells, which were negatively isolated. The CDR3 totals 14 residues. Germline CDR1 reads LGHDT; CDR2 reads YNNKEL (reference sequence). Trimming stripped 5 bases from V and 3 bases from J, with 14 bases between.

This TCR derives from a human donor with multiple sclerosis. The chain joins TRBV3-1 to TRBJ2-7, with D possibly being TRBD1 (5 bases). The sequencing input was CD4+ T cells from PBMCs. The CDR3 loop is CASSSTVRGYEQYF. CDR3 sequence (DNA): TGTGCCAGCAGCTCGACAGTTAGAGGCTACGAGCAGTACTTC.